This TCR beta chain was identified in a study of blood T cell repertoires in COVID-19. For the study at large: Sites in the United States, Italy and Spain provided acute and convalescent COVID-19 samples. PBMCs, B-cell-depleted T cells, or T cells provided the cDNA or gDNA that made up the material.

The table came from immunoSEQ multiplex PCR; TCRdb's copy has only in-frame clones and leaves some out. The sample contains approximately 88,000 clones, about 77% of which appear only once. Followed longitudinally, the Seattle patients had been enrolled during active infection. Unmatched junction bases numbered 12, after V lost 5 bases and J lost 1 base. Germline V gene sequence: CDR1 KGHDR, CDR2 SFDVKD. The CDR3 contains 18 residues. The sequenced material came from peripheral blood. The J gene is TRBJ2-2, the V gene TRBV24-1; 7 nucleotides align to TRBD1. The receptor was derived from a man between 65 and 85 years old with COVID-19, enrolled during active disease. The CDR3 protein is CATSATLGQGENTGELFF. In DNA form, the CDR3 reads TGTGCCACCAGTGCCACATTGGGGCAGGGGGAGAACACCGGGGAGCTGTTTTTT.